This T cell receptor (beta chain) originates from a study of blood T cell repertoires in COVID-19. About the research overall: Some COVID-19 samples were acute and others convalescent; all came from the United States, Italy and Spain. Sources were T cells, B-cell-depleted T cells, or PBMCs; the material itself was cDNA or gDNA.

Original methodology: Amplification of reference gene primers was used by the study to estimate nucleated cell counts. Clones were sequenced by immunoSEQ multiplex PCR, and TCRdb holds only the in-frame ones, with some missing. V and J calls and clone size come straight from that table; D and trimming were deduced from the DNA. The repertoire holds around 250,000 clones, more than 70% seen once, with 5% to 6% in the top ten. The material sequenced was peripheral blood. This clonotype was obtained from a man older than 75 with acute or convalescent COVID-19.

The CDR3 sequence is CASAGQGGEKLFF. In nucleotides, the CDR3 is TGTGCCAGCGCGGGGCAGGGAGGTGAAAAACTGTTTTTT. The chain joins TRBV3-1 (or the pseudogene TRBV3-2) to TRBJ1-4, with TRBD1 as a possible D gene (5 bases). CDR3 length: 13 amino acids. In germline, CDR1 is LGHDT, CDR2 YNNKEL (reference sequence). V gave up 8 bases and J gave up 7 bases, with 14 bases separating them.